The present TCR beta chain was sequenced within a study of blood T cell repertoires in COVID-19. Study-wide background: The United States, Italy and Spain provided the acute and convalescent COVID-19 samples. T cells, B-cell-depleted T cells, or PBMCs provided the cDNA or gDNA that served as material.

Authors' data handling: Researchers report that nucleated cell counts were estimated from reference gene primer amplification. The table came from immunoSEQ multiplex PCR; TCRdb's copy has only in-frame clones and leaves some out. V and J calls and clone size are copied from that table; D and trimming were computed from the DNA. The data show fewer than 200,000 clones, about 93% seen once. Germline CDR1 reads SGHRS; CDR2 reads YFSETQ. Trimming removed 9 bases from V and 1 base from J, with 15 bases in between. The CDR3 runs to 14 residues. The clonotype was recovered from a man in his fifties with acute or convalescent COVID-19. This sequence joins TRBV5-1 and TRBJ2-3; D perhaps matches TRBD2 (6 bases). The specimen was peripheral blood. The CDR3 reads CATHVGGRTDTQYF. DNA for the CDR3: TGCGCCACGCACGTGGGGGGACGCACAGATACGCAGTATTTT. The full variable domain, in which reference TRBV5-1 and TRBJ2-3 provide the parts outside the CDR3, is KAGVTQTPRYLIKTRGQQVTLSCSPISGHRSVSWYQQTPGQGLQFLFEYFSETQRNKGNFPGRFSGRQFSNSRSEMNVSTLELGDSALYLCATHVGGRTDTQYFGPGTRLTVL.